Listed here are 27 T cell receptor beta chains from one sample, sequenced in a study of technical replicates of blood from a handful of donors. Measured with immunoSEQ multiplex PCR; TCRdb has only the in-frame clones, and not every one. The sample has tens of thousands of clones; around 92% are singletons. Sequencing was carried out using T cells isolated from PBMCs. The receptors stem from a human donor in good health.

The chain combines TRBV10-3 with TRBJ1-1; 12 bases fit TRBD1. The germline V gene has CDR1 ENHRY and CDR2 SYGVKD. The CDR3 sequence is 14 residues long. Losses at the gene ends were 5 bases for V and 4 bases for J; bases not matched to a gene: 2. CDR3 nucleotide sequence: TGTGCCATCAGTCCGGGACAGGGGGCCACTGAAGCTTTCTTT. It is translated as CAISPGQGATEAFF.

This chain uses TRBV7-9 with TRBJ1-1; possibly TRBD1 for D (5 bases). Per the germline V gene, CDR1 is SEHNR and CDR2 is FQNEAQ (reference sequence). The germline V and J ends were trimmed by 11 bases and 4 bases, with 14 bases remaining between them. This CDR3 contains 12 residues. The CDR3 region has the DNA TGTGCCTTTAGCGGGGGTGGCACTGAAGCTTTCTTT. It is translated as CAFSGGGTEAFF.

The CDR3 reads CASSPPGGNQPQHF. The DNA of the CDR3 is TGTGCCAGCAGTCCGCCAGGGGGCAATCAGCCCCAGCATTTT. The V gene is TRBV28, the J gene TRBJ1-5, with D tentatively TRBD1 (6 bases). The germline V and J ends were trimmed by 5 bases and 2 bases, with 10 bases remaining between them. From germline, CDR1 is MDHEN and CDR2 SYDVKM. The CDR3 has 14 residues.

The chain carries TRBV5-1 and TRBJ1-1; D uncertain. The V gene lost 0 bases and the J gene lost 8 bases, with 14 bases spanning the gap. The length of the CDR3 is 14 residues. CDR1 is SGHRS, CDR2 YFSETQ, per germline. The CDR3 sequence: CASSLDSEGDEAFF. CDR3 DNA sequence: TGCGCCAGCAGCTTGGACTCTGAGGGAGACGAAGCTTTCTTT.

The CDR3 DNA reads TGTGCCAGCAGCTTCGTAGGGACAGACCCTAGGCAGTACTTC. Translated: CASSFVGTDPRQYF. J is TRBJ2-7 and V is TRBV7-9; 7 nucleotides align to TRBD1. The germline V gene encodes CDR1 SEHNR and CDR2 FQNEAQ (reference sequence). CDR3 length: 14 residues. J was trimmed by 9 bases and V by 3 bases; bases with no gene match: 11. The full variable domain, its missing parts supplied by reference TRBV7-9 and TRBJ2-7, is DTGVSQNPRHKITKRGQNVTFRCDPISEHNRLYWYRQTLGQGPEFLTYFQNEAQLEKSRLLSDRFSAERPKGSFSTLEIQRTEQGDSAMYLCASSFVGTDPRQYFGPGTRLTVT.

The gene calls are TRBV9 and TRBJ2-6; D is ambiguous. This CDR3 has 15 residues. With 2 bases removed from V and 0 bases from J, the gap between germline ends came to 6 bases. CDR1 is SGDLS, CDR2 YYNGEE, per germline. In DNA form, the CDR3 reads TGTGCCAGCAGCGTTTCCTACTCTGGGGCCAACGTCCTGACTTTC. This translates into CASSVSYSGANVLTF. The whole variable domain, filled in from reference TRBV9 and TRBJ2-6, reads DSGVTQTPKHLITATGQRVTLRCSPRSGDLSVYWYQQSLDQGLQFLIQYYNGEERAKGNILERFSAQQFPDLHSELNLSSLELGDSALYFCASSVSYSGANVLTFGAGSRLTVL.

The chain is built from TRBV30 and TRBJ1-1; perhaps TRBD1 as D (5 bases). V was trimmed by 3 bases and J by 1 base, leaving 18 bases between them. Germline V gives CDR1 GTSNPN, CDR2 SVGIG (reference sequence). The CDR3 totals 16 residues. CDR3 protein: CAWSAGTLSTNTEAFF. CDR3 in DNA: TGTGCCTGGAGCGCAGGGACTCTCAGTACGAACACTGAAGCTTTCTTT.

The chain carries TRBV20-1 and TRBJ1-1; the D is unclear. Per the germline V gene, CDR1 is DFQATT and CDR2 is SNEGSKA (reference sequence). CDR3 size: 11 residues. Deletions cut 6 bases from V and 11 bases from J, with 16 bases between. The CDR3 DNA is TGCAGTGCGACTGGTCATGGAGCGGCTTTCTTT. This gives the protein CSATGHGAAFF.

The rearrangement links TRBV23-1 to TRBJ1-1, with 7 positions matching TRBD1. TRBV23-1 is an open reading frame, and its role is uncertain. Trimming at V came to 8 bases and at J to 7 bases, leaving 7 bases not matched to a gene. CDR3 length: 12 amino acids. CDR3 sequence: CASVPQGLEAFF. CDR3 DNA sequence: TGCGCCAGCGTCCCACAGGGGCTTGAAGCTTTCTTT.

The table lists this clone with a few counts. The rearrangement uses TRBV15 and TRBJ1-1; D may be TRBD1 (5 bases). Germline V gives CDR1 LNHNV, CDR2 YYDKDF (reference sequence). Trimming took off 1 base at V and 5 bases at J, with 14 bases between the two ends. The CDR3 is made up of 15 amino acids. CDR3 DNA: TGTGCCACCAGCAGAGTCGGGCAGGGTAGGACTGAAGCTTTCTTT. It codes for CATSRVGQGRTEAFF. The whole variable domain, filled in from reference TRBV15 and TRBJ1-1, reads DAMVIQNPRYQVTQFGKPVTLSCSQTLNHNVMYWYQQKSSQAPKLLFHYYDKDFNNEADTPDNFQSRRPNTSFCFLDIRSPGLGDTAMYLCATSRVGQGRTEAFFGQGTRLTVV.

The chain is built from TRBV27 and TRBJ1-2, with D unresolved. The length of the CDR3 is 13 residues. With 6 bases removed from V and 8 bases from J, the gap between germline ends came to 16 bases. Looked up from germline, CDR1 is MNHEY and CDR2 is SMNVEV (reference sequence). The CDR3 region has the DNA TGTGCCAGCAGCCCCTATCCTGCGAACGGCTACACCTTC. Its translation: CASSPYPANGYTF.

The chain combines TRBV5-1 with TRBJ2-5; D ambiguous. The CDR3 is made up of 10 amino acids. Per germline, CDR1 SGHRS and CDR2 YFSETQ. The ends were cut back, 7 bases at V and 5 bases at J, with 6 bases in the middle. In nucleotides, the CDR3 is TGCGCCAGCGGCACGGAGACCCAGTACTTC. Translating it yields CASGTETQYF.

This rearrangement joins TRBV9 to TRBJ2-5; weak D call: TRBD2 (5 bases). Germline CDR1 SGDLS, CDR2 YYNGEE. The CDR3 runs 16 residues. Trimming stripped 0 bases from V and 0 bases from J, with 12 bases between. The CDR3 DNA follows: TGTGCCAGCAGCGTAGGGAGCGGCCTGTACCAAGAGACCCAGTACTTC. Protein: CASSVGSGLYQETQYF.

This clone was detected only once. The chain combines TRBV9 with TRBJ1-2, with unresolved D. Trimming left V 3 bases short and J 2 bases short, with 17 bases between. Germline V gene sequence: CDR1 SGDLS, CDR2 YYNGEE. This CDR3 region has 16 residues. CDR3 protein: CASSASLSGGNYGYTF. The CDR3 coding sequence is TGTGCCAGCAGCGCCTCTTTGAGTGGAGGAAACTATGGCTACACCTTC.

The J gene is TRBJ2-6, the V gene TRBV18; 8 bases align to TRBD1. J gave up 0 bases and V 2 bases, and 15 bases lay outside the gene matches. The CDR3 totals 21 residues. Germline loops: CDR1 KGHSH, CDR2 LQKENI. The CDR3 loop reads CASSPGGLPGGGISGANVLTF. CDR3 coding DNA: TGTGCCAGCTCACCAGGAGGGCTACCAGGGGGCGGAATCTCTGGGGCCAACGTCCTGACTTTC.

The rearrangement uses TRBV11-2 and TRBJ2-7; D is ambiguous. Germline V CDR1 and CDR2: SGHAT, FQNNGV. The CDR3 contains 15 residues. V lost 0 bases to trimming and J lost 3 bases, with 12 bases between them. The CDR3 bases are TGTGCCAGCAGCTTAGATTTAGTCCGAGACTACGAGCAGTACTTC. It encodes CASSLDLVRDYEQYF.

This chain connects TRBV10-2 to TRBJ2-7; TRBD1 is a possible D gene (6 bases). CDR3 length: 15 amino acids. The germline V and J ends were trimmed by 0 bases and 4 bases, with 13 bases remaining between them. CDR1 and CDR2 (germline): WSHSY, SAAADI. CDR3 in amino acids: CASSESFGQFYEQYF. The CDR3 bases are TGCGCCAGCAGTGAGTCCTTCGGACAGTTTTACGAGCAGTACTTC.

The J gene is TRBJ2-3, the V gene TRBV29-1, with D maybe TRBD2 (7 bases). This CDR3 is built from 15 residues. V was trimmed by 4 bases and J by 1 base, leaving 15 bases between them. Germline CDR1 reads SQVTM; CDR2 reads ANQGSEA. Here the CDR3 DNA reads TGCAGCGTTGTTAAGTGGGGGGGGCGCACAGATACGCAGTATTTT. Translating it yields CSVVKWGGRTDTQYF.

The table lists this clone with a few counts. This chain uses TRBV13 with TRBJ1-1, with 9 bases identical to TRBD1. The CDR3 has 12 residues. Trimming removed 5 bases from V and 11 bases from J; junction bases left unmatched: 6. The germline CDR1 and CDR2 sequences are PRHDT and FYEKMQ (reference sequence). The CDR3 DNA sequence: TGTGCCAGCAGCCGGGGACAGGGCAATGCTTTCTTT. It yields the protein CASSRGQGNAFF.

A single count supports this clone. The chain links TRBV5-1 to TRBJ1-2, with D maybe TRBD1 (6 bases). The CDR3 spans 15 residues. Germline V gene lookup returns CDR1 SGHRS and CDR2 YFSETQ. Trimming stripped 3 bases from V and 3 bases from J, with 15 bases between. The CDR3 DNA reads as TGCGCCAGCAGCTCACGAGTGGGACAAGACTATGGCTACACCTTC. Its translation is CASSSRVGQDYGYTF.

J is TRBJ2-7 and V is TRBV7-9; D gene uncertain. The CDR3 totals 12 residues. V was pared by 2 bases and J by 4 bases, with 6 bases between. Germline CDR1 and CDR2: SEHNR and FQNEAQ (reference sequence). CDR3 protein: CASSLYRYEQYF. The CDR3 region has the DNA TGTGCCAGCAGCTTATATCGTTACGAGCAGTACTTC.

The rearrangement links TRBV11-3 to TRBJ2-1, with D possibly matching TRBD2 (7 bases). CDR1 and CDR2 from the germline V gene are SGHNT and YENEEA. Trimming took 6 bases from V and 3 from J, leaving 18 bases between them. CDR3 size: 16 residues. The CDR3 spells CASSPNRGARYNEQFF. CDR3 nucleotide sequence: TGTGCCAGCAGTCCGAACCGGGGGGCTCGCTACAATGAGCAGTTCTTC.

V gene TRBV25-1 combines with J gene TRBJ1-2; D ambiguous. With 4 bases removed from V and 4 bases from J, the gap between germline ends came to 10 bases. Germline CDR1 and CDR2: MGHDK and SYGVNS. The CDR3 loop spans 13 amino acids. CDR3 DNA sequence: TGTGCCAGCAGTGCTCCCGGGAGCTATGGCTACACCTTC. This gives the protein CASSAPGSYGYTF.

The V and J genes are TRBV7-8 and TRBJ2-7, with 8 bases matching TRBD2. After removal of 3 bases from V and 4 bases from J, the junction contained 11 bases not matched to a gene. In germline, CDR1 is SGHVS, CDR2 FQNEAQ. The CDR3 totals 16 residues. CDR3 in amino acids: CASSLPRGAVTYEQYF. The CDR3 DNA sequence: TGTGCCAGCAGCTTGCCGCGGGGGGCCGTTACTTACGAGCAGTACTTC.

The rearrangement joins TRBV9 to TRBJ2-1, with unresolved D. V was pared by 7 bases and J by 0 bases, with 14 bases between. Germline CDR1 reads SGDLS; CDR2 reads YYNGEE. The CDR3 totals 15 residues. The DNA of the CDR3 is TGTGCCAGCTCTCGCCAAATGAGCTCCTACAATGAGCAGTTCTTC. Amino acid sequence: CASSRQMSSYNEQFF.

The chain has TRBV5-1 and TRBJ2-1, with 12 bases matching TRBD2. V was pared by 1 base and J by 6 bases, with 5 bases of the junction left unmatched. CDR1 and CDR2 (germline): SGHRS, YFSETQ. This CDR3 comprises 16 residues. CDR3 amino acids: CASSLRTSGAPNEQFF. DNA of the CDR3: TGCGCCAGCAGCTTGAGGACTAGCGGGGCCCCCAATGAGCAGTTCTTC.

The V gene is TRBV11-3, the J gene TRBJ2-3; 10 nucleotides agree with TRBD2. The J segment lost 4 bases and the V segment lost 5 bases, leaving 15 bases of the junction unmatched. The CDR3 length is 18 residues. Looked up from germline, CDR1 is SGHNT and CDR2 is YENEEA. The CDR3 sequence: CASSPHWSSGSRPDTQYF. The CDR3 nucleotides are TGTGCCAGCAGCCCTCACTGGTCTAGCGGGAGTCGGCCAGATACGCAGTATTTT.